What follows is one TCR beta chain and its context. This receptor's antigen is unknown. No much larger clone exists at a distance of one base, and base qualities are not known. The CDR3 measures 15 amino acids from cysteine to phenylalanine. CDR3 DNA is the only sequence kept; it has 45 bases, read in frame from the first base. As encoded in the germline V gene, CDR1 is ENHRY while CDR2 is SYGVKD. V and J are truncated by 5 bases and 1 base respectively, leaving an intervening sequence of 15 bases. This entry is derived from a study of blood T cell repertoires in COVID-19 (TCRdb year 2020). Describing the broader study: Collaborator samples came from the United States, Italy and Spain and covered acute and convalescent phases of COVID-19. The prospective study material was composed of cDNA or gDNA derived from T cells, B-cell-depleted T cells, or PBMCs. Deeply sampled blood TCRbeta repertoires from subjects exposed to, actively infected with, or recovered from COVID-19 were included in the dataset. A freely available public database, intended as a resource for researchers studying the immune response to SARS-CoV-2, is where the repertoires were released. Samples came from the ongoing ImmuneRACE study (first 160 participants) plus 1,254 subjects from 6 global collaborators. Nearly every sample came with metadata listing a de-identified subject ID, COVID-19 status, age in years and sex. Where available, HLA class I and class II types were taken from metadata supplied by the sample provider and were not determined by assay-based typing.

What the authors observed across the whole study: How much clinical and demographic metadata was included differed by source and by participant, and the metadata was provided uncurated.

The immunoSEQ Assay, a bias-controlled multiplex PCR, was used to amplify TCRbeta CDR3 regions from genomic DNA. In the source study's methods: The number of nucleated cells in each sample was estimated from the amplification of reference gene primers within the assay. To quantify the absolute abundance of each unique TCRbeta CDR3 rearrangement, sequence reads were collapsed and filtered. For each sample, productive Simpson clonality was calculated by taking the square root of Simpson's diversity index across productive rearrangements. TCRdb mirrors the immuneACCESS table, restricted to in-frame sequences. Some clones are absent from its copies; in checked studies, under half trace to an unresolved V gene, and the reason for the others is unknown. V and J calls and clone size are those listed in that table; D and trimming were worked out from the DNA. This sample comprises around 260,000 clones, around 87% of them detected only once. The ten largest clones take up around 5% of the sample.

In Seattle, one collaborating source enrolled patients while the infection was active and tracked those patients longitudinally over the course of disease. The collaborating institutions used their own protocols to collect whole blood in K2EDTA tubes. Collaborator samples were shipped for TCRbeta analysis as frozen whole blood, isolated PBMCs, or DNA extracted from either sample type. The chain employs TRBV10-3 and TRBJ2-7, and perhaps TRBD2 as D gene, on 7 matching bases. This clonotype was obtained from an older woman with COVID-19, enrolled during active disease. The sequenced sample consisted of peripheral blood. The CDR3 here reads CAISRGGAASYEQYF. In nucleotide form, the sequence is TGTGCCATCAGTAGGGGGGGGGCAGCTTCCTACGAGCAGTACTTC.